One TCR beta chain is described in this entry. Profiling relied on immunoSEQ multiplex PCR, and the TCRdb table lists in-frame clones only, not all of them. The sample includes tens of thousands of clones, about 81% of them seen just once. This entry is derived from a study of technical replicates of blood from several donors. CDR1 SQVTM and CDR2 ANQGSEA come from the germline V gene. The CDR3 contains 14 residues. V was shortened by 5 bases and J by 4 bases, with 17 bases between the two germline ends. This chain uses TRBV29-1 with TRBJ1-1; D not certain. The specimen was PBMCs. This receptor was obtained from a human donor in good health. Some clones in this sample may be carry-over from other donors' samples. The CDR3 DNA reads as TGCAGCGTTCTAGACCAATTAGGTGGCACTGAAGCTTTCTTT. This sequence encodes CSVLDQLGGTEAFF.